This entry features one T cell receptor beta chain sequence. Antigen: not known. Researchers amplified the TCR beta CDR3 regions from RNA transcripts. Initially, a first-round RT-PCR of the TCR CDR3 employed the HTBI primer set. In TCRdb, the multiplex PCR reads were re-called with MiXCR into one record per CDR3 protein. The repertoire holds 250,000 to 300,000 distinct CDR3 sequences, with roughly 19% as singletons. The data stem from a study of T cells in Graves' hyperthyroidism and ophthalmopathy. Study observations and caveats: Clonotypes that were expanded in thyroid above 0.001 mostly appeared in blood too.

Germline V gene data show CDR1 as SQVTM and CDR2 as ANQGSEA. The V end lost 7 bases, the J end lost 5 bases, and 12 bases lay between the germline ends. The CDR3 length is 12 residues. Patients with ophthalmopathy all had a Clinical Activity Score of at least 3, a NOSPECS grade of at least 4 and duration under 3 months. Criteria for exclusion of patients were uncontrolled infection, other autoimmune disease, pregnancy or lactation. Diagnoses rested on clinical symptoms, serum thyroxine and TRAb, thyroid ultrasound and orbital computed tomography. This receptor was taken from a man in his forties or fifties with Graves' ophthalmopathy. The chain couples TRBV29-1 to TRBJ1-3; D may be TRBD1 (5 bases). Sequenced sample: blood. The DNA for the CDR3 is TGCAGCGCCCGGGACGGTAGAAACACCATATATTTT. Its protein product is CSARDGRNTIYF.